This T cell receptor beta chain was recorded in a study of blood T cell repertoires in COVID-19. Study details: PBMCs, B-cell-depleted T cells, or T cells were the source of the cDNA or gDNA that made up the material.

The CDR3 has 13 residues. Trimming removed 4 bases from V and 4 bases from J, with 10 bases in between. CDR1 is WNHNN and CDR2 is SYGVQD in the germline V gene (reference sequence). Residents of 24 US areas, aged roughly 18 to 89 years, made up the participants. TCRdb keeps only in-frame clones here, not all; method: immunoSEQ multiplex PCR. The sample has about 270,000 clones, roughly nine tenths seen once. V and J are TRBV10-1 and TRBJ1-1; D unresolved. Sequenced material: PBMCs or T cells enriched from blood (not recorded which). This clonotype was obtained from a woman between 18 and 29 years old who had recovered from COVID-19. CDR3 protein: CASSGGAGTEAFF. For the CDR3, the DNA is TGCGCCAGCAGTGGAGGTGCGGGCACTGAAGCTTTCTTT.